Listed below are T cell receptor beta chains from one sample, sequenced in a study of T cell responses to AZD1222 COVID-19 vaccine. Here immunoSEQ multiplex PCR was the method, and the copy in TCRdb shows in-frame clones only, minus some. The repertoire holds 100,000 to 150,000 clones, with 70% to 90% as singletons. The source was peripheral blood, collected on day 0 of AZD1222 vaccination. The receptors come from an adult in good health. CDR3s include the opening cysteine and the closing phenylalanine or tryptophan. The D gene is left open where the match is weak. Only some rows state a clone size, as once, few, many or a class for expanded clones.

cdr3_nt | cdr3_aa | clone_size | d_call | j_call | v_call
TGTGCCAGCAGCTTACGGACAGTGGGTTCACCCCTCCACTTT | CASSLRTVGSPLHF | - | - | TRBJ1-6 | TRBV7-3
TGTGGCCGGACGCCCACCAACACTGAAGCTTTCTTT | CGRTPTNTEAFF | few | - | TRBJ1-1 | TRBV25-1
TGCGCCAGCAGCCCCAGACTAGCGGGAGGTCCCGGGGAGCTGTTTTTT | CASSPRLAGGPGELFF | - | TRBD2 | TRBJ2-2 | TRBV5-1
TGTGCCAGCAGTGAAATCTTGCAGGGTTCTAATGAAAAACTGTTTTTT | CASSEILQGSNEKLFF | - | - | TRBJ1-4 | TRBV6-1
TGCGCCAGCAGCTTGGATCGCGGGACGTACAATGAGCAGTTCTTC | CASSLDRGTYNEQFF | - | - | TRBJ2-1 | TRBV5-1
TGTGCCAGCAGCTTAGTTTGGACAGCCTCCTACGAGCAGTACTTC | CASSLVWTASYEQYF | - | - | TRBJ2-7 | TRBV7-2
TGCAGCGTCTCCCTGGGACAGGACTATGGCTACACCTTC | CSVSLGQDYGYTF | - | TRBD1 | TRBJ1-2 | TRBV29-1
TGTGCCAGCAGCTTGGAGCAATATAGCGCCAATAGCAATCAGCCCCAGCATTTT | CASSLEQYSANSNQPQHF | - | - | TRBJ1-5 | TRBV5-5
TGCGCCAGCAGCTTTGCGGGGAACACTGAAGCTTTCTTT | CASSFAGNTEAFF | - | - | TRBJ1-1 | TRBV5-1
TGTGCCAGCAGCCAGAGTGGGGGTAAACGCGAGCAGTACTTC | CASSQSGGKREQYF | - | - | TRBJ2-7 | TRBV7-9
TGTGCCGGCCGGGACACTCATAATGAAAAACTGTTTTTT | CAGRDTHNEKLFF | - | - | TRBJ1-4 | TRBV2
TGTGCCAGCAGCTTAGGTCCCGAACCCTACAATGAGCAGTTCTTC | CASSLGPEPYNEQFF | - | - | TRBJ2-1 | TRBV11-3
TGTGCCAGCAGCCATATTACACCCTACGAGCAGTACTTC | CASSHITPYEQYF | - | - | TRBJ2-7 | TRBV7-9
TGTGCCAGCAGCCTTCGGGGCAACAGGGGGGGGAATGAAAAACTGTTTTTT | CASSLRGNRGGNEKLFF | - | TRBD1 | TRBJ1-4 | TRBV4-2
TGTGCCAGCAGTTTATATACCGGGACAACCTCTCCCAGTGGCTACACCTTC | CASSLYTGTTSPSGYTF | - | - | TRBJ1-2 | TRBV28
TGTGCCAGCAGCCCCGGTGGAAACACCATATATTTT | CASSPGGNTIYF | - | - | TRBJ1-3 | TRBV6-5
TGTGCCAGTAGTATCGGGACCCCACCAGATACGCAGTATTTT | CASSIGTPPDTQYF | few | - | TRBJ2-3 | TRBV19
TGCGCCAGCAGCCAAGGGGCGATTAGCGGGGCCTACGAGCAGTACTTC | CASSQGAISGAYEQYF | few | TRBD2 | TRBJ2-7 | TRBV4-3
TGTGCCAGCAGCCAAGTAGGGACATCGGGTGAAGCTTTCTTT | CASSQVGTSGEAFF | - | - | TRBJ1-1 | TRBV3-1/TRBV3-2
TGTGCCAGCAGTTACTCATGGGTTTGGGGCACTGAAGCTTTCTTT | CASSYSWVWGTEAFF | - | - | TRBJ1-1 | TRBV6-5
TGTGCCAGCAGCGTGGCTAGCGGGGGGTGGGAGACCCAGTACTTC | CASSVASGGWETQYF | - | TRBD2 | TRBJ2-5 | TRBV7-2
TGTGCTAGTGTCAAGACAGGGGGCTTTAATTCACCCCTCCACTTT | CASVKTGGFNSPLHF | - | TRBD1 | TRBJ1-6 | TRBV12-5
TGTGCCAGCAGCTTAAACCCCCGTAGTGGAGGGAGGGCGAACAATGAGCAGTTCTTC | CASSLNPRSGGRANNEQFF | once | TRBD2 | TRBJ2-1 | TRBV7-3
TGTGCCTCTCGCCGAATTAGTCTCCAAGAGACCCAGTACTTC | CASRRISLQETQYF | few | - | TRBJ2-5 | TRBV11-2
TGTGCCACCAGGGAGGGTGGGGGGCAGGCTCTTAGCTATGGCTACACCTTC | CATREGGGQALSYGYTF | - | - | TRBJ1-2 | TRBV24-1
TGCGCCAGCAGCTTTGGGCAGGGTAACACAGATACGCAGTATTTT | CASSFGQGNTDTQYF | - | - | TRBJ2-3 | TRBV5-1
TGTGCCAGCAGAAAACTAGCGGGAGAGACAGATACGCAGTATTTT | CASRKLAGETDTQYF | - | TRBD2 | TRBJ2-3 | TRBV7-2
TGTGCCAGCAGCCAAACTAGCGTCCCTTCCTACGAGCAGTACTTC | CASSQTSVPSYEQYF | - | TRBD2 | TRBJ2-7 | TRBV7-2
TGCGCCAGCAGCCATCAATCACTAGCGGGAGGTTTTACCGGGGAGCTGTTTTTT | CASSHQSLAGGFTGELFF | - | TRBD2 | TRBJ2-2 | TRBV5-1
TGTGCCAGCAGTTACTCAGGGACGGACAATGAAAAACTGTTTTTT | CASSYSGTDNEKLFF | - | - | TRBJ1-4 | TRBV6-5
TGCGCCAGCAGCCAAGATGAGGTAATTGACGAAAAACTGTTTTTT | CASSQDEVIDEKLFF | - | - | TRBJ1-4 | TRBV4-1
TGCAGCGTTTTCGAGCATACCGCCACTCTAAGCACAGATACGCAGTATTTT | CSVFEHTATLSTDTQYF | - | - | TRBJ2-3 | TRBV29-1
TGTGCCAGCAGCTCGCGGGACAATGAGCAGTTCTTC | CASSSRDNEQFF | - | - | TRBJ2-1 | TRBV7-6
TGTGCCTGGAGTGCGAGGGGCACTGAAGCTTTCTTT | CAWSARGTEAFF | - | - | TRBJ1-1 | TRBV30
TGTGCCAGCAGCCAAGATTTTCCCAGGGATGGGGCCAACGTCCTGACTTTC | CASSQDFPRDGANVLTF | - | - | TRBJ2-6 | TRBV14
TGTGCCAGCAGCCAGGAAGGTCCTAGCACAGATACGCAGTATTTT | CASSQEGPSTDTQYF | - | - | TRBJ2-3 | TRBV6-6
TGTGCCAGCAGCCCGAGCCTGGGAGCCACAGATACGCAGTATTTT | CASSPSLGATDTQYF | - | - | TRBJ2-3 | TRBV7-3
TGTGCCAGCAGCGTAGCTGGGGACCACGGAAACACCATATATTTT | CASSVAGDHGNTIYF | - | - | TRBJ1-3 | TRBV9
TGTGCCAGCAGTGGGACTAGCGGGAGGTTGTACGAGCAGTACTTC | CASSGTSGRLYEQYF | - | TRBD2 | TRBJ2-7 | TRBV6-2/TRBV6-3
TGTGCCAGCAGTACCCGGACGCGAGCTTTCTTT | CASSTRTRAFF | - | - | TRBJ1-1 | TRBV6-6